The 13 T cell receptor beta chains below come from one sample, sequenced in a study of tumor-infiltrating lymphocytes in primary liver carcinoma. Between roughly 20 and 32 mg of unsorted bulk tissue served as the source from which RNA and DNA were co-extracted. A primer matching the constant region was used to make TCR beta cDNA from approximately 0.45 ug of total RNA. Three-round nested multiplex PCR performed with slightly modified ARM-PCR produced the TCR beta libraries. The opening two PCR rounds, ten to eleven cycles each, paired TRBV1-TRBV30 forward primers with a C-beta reverse primer. MiXCR, applied by TCRdb to the multiplex PCR reads, yields one record per CDR3 protein. Among about 60,000 distinct CDR3 sequences listed, about 71% were seen once. The sequenced sample consisted of liver tumor tissue from sampling region 4. Described subset: tumor region T4, right-lateral pole. All receptors come from a man aged 35 to 55 with primary liver carcinoma and hepatitis B virus infection.

As for this clonotype: A junction end diverges from the germline sequence, so it may reflect a read error. CDR3 coding DNA: TGTGCCAGCAGCAGGACAGGGGGCGGCGAGGATACGCAATATTTT. Translation: CASSRTGGGEDTQYF. J is TRBJ2-3 and V is TRBV7-9, with 11 bases lining up with TRBD1. This CDR3 is 15 amino acids long. CDR1 is SEHNR and CDR2 is FQNEAQ in the germline V gene (reference sequence).

The chain recombines TRBV4-2 with TRBJ2-3, with TRBD2 matching 7 bases. CDR3 length: 16 residues. Germline V gene sequence: CDR1 LGHNA, CDR2 YNFKEQ. Germline trimming cut 0 bases from V and 8 bases from J; bases unmatched to any gene: 11. The CDR3, as DNA: TGTGCCAGCAGCCAAGAACTAGCGCCATGCATAGGTACGCAGTATTTT. Encoded protein: CASSQELAPCIGTQYF.

J is TRBJ2-7 and V is TRBV6-1; 8 bases agree with TRBD2. The CDR3 sequence is 17 residues long. CDR1 and CDR2 (germline): MNHNS, SASEGT. V trimming: 7 bases; J trimming: 2 bases; junction bases outside the gene matches: 16. The CDR3 bases are TGTGCCAGCAAAAGACGGCCCGGGACTAGTGGACCCTACGAGCAGTACTTC. This codes for CASKRRPGTSGPYEQYF.

A remark on this clonotype: Germline and junction disagree at one end, which may indicate a read error. The chain links TRBV11-2 to TRBJ2-5; the D gene is possibly TRBD2 (5 bases). CDR1 and CDR2 (germline): SGHAT, FQNNGV. The CDR3 loop spans 15 amino acids. The CDR3 region has the DNA TGTGCCAGAGGCTTCGAGTGGAATCAGAGGGAGACCCAGTATTTC. Translation gives CARGFEWNQRETQYF.

Details on this clonotype: The junction differs from germline at one of its ends, possibly a read error. The chain links TRBV11-2 to TRBJ1-2, with TRBD1 matching over 7 bases. The CDR3 sequence is 15 residues long. CDR1 and CDR2 from the germline V gene are SGHAT and FQNNGV. CDR3 DNA: TGTGCCAGCAGCTTCCCCGGGGACAGAGCCTATGGCTACAGCTTC. Encoded protein: CASSFPGDRAYGYSF.

Worth noting for this clonotype: One end of the junction does not line up with germline, which may come from a read error. This CDR3 is CVSSYSNPRGEGYTF. CDR3 in DNA: TGTGTCAGCAGTTACTCGAATCCCAGGGGAGAAGGCTACACCTTC. The J gene is TRBJ1-2, the V gene TRBV6-6; a weak D match, TRBD1 (6 bases). CDR3 length: 15 residues. Germline assignment: CDR1 MNHNY and CDR2 SVGAGI (reference sequence).

V gene TRBV29-1 combines with J gene TRBJ2-1; D gene ambiguous. Germline assignment: CDR1 SQVTM and CDR2 ANQGSEA. The CDR3 is 14 residues long. V lost 5 bases and J 0 bases, leaving 11 bases between the germline ends. The CDR3 coding sequence is TGCAGCGTTCGACTGAGGAGCTCCTACAATGAGCAGTTCTTC. Its translation: CSVRLRSSYNEQFF.

On this clonotype itself: The CDR3 ends on some other residue instead of the conserved phenylalanine or tryptophan, so this is likely a read error. This chain connects TRBV6-6 to TRBJ2-3; unclear D gene. Germline assignment: CDR1 MNHNY and CDR2 SVGAGI (reference sequence). CDR3 size: 16 residues. CDR3 sequence reads: CASSPIASGVTDMQYC. CDR3 sequence (DNA): TGTGCCAGCAGTCCCATCGCGAGTGGAGTCACAGATATGCAGTATTGT.

This clonotype was seen just once. At one end, the junction sequence differs from germline, possibly due to a read error. The chain uses TRBV11-2 and TRBJ2-6, with D possibly being TRBD1 or TRBD2 (5 bases each). CDR3 length: 16 residues. Germline V gene sequence: CDR1 SGHAT, CDR2 FQNNGV. CDR3 sequence (DNA): TGCGCCAGCAGCTTAGATCTCGGGGCTGGGGCCAACGTTCTGGTTTTC. This gives the protein CASSLDLGAGANVLVF.

About this clonotype itself: Germline is not matched at one junction end, which may reflect a read error. The V and J genes are TRBV11-1 and TRBJ2-4, with 11 positions matching TRBD2. CDR1 is SGHAT, CDR2 FQDESV, per germline (reference sequence). The CDR3 is 17 residues long. Written as DNA, the CDR3 is TGTGCCGGCAGCTTTCCCGGGACTAGCGGTACCAAAAACATCCAGTACTTC. Protein product: CAGSFPGTSGTKNIQYF.

In regard to this clonotype: The conserved phenylalanine or tryptophan normally closing the CDR3 is absent here, so this likely arose from a read error. CDR3 sequence (DNA): TGTGCCAGCAGCCTAGATAGAGGACAGCCCCAGCATCTT. This codes for CASSLDRGQPQHL. The chain employs TRBV11-2 and TRBJ1-5; no clear D gene. The germline V gene encodes CDR1 SGHAT and CDR2 FQNNGV. The CDR3 has 13 amino acids.

Regarding this clonotype: Mismatch with germline at one junction end may stem from a read error. The chain has TRBV29-1 and TRBJ1-1; 10 positions agree with TRBD1. This CDR3 has 15 residues. Germline CDR1 SQVTM, CDR2 ANQGSEA. The CDR3 nucleotides read TGCAGCGTGACAGGGGGCCTCCTCCTGGACACTGAAGCTTCCTTT. This gives the protein CSVTGGLLLDTEASF.

This clonotype has a count of ten or more. The V call is TRBV6-2 or TRBV6-3, the J call TRBJ2-3; D uncertain. The germline V gene has CDR1 MNHEY and CDR2 SVGEGT. Trimming removed 0 bases from V and 4 bases from J, with 5 bases in between. CDR3 size: 13 residues. The CDR3 loop reads CASSYSLADTQYF. CDR3 nucleotides: TGTGCCAGCAGTTACTCCCTAGCAGATACGCAGTATTTT.